Sequencing of this T cell receptor (beta chain) was carried out in a study of OX40 agonist ivuxolimab in advanced cancers. V shed 5 bases and J 5 bases; nucleotides not matched to a gene: 9. The CDR3 consists of 17 residues. Germline V lookup: CDR1 MNHEY, CDR2 SMNVEV (reference sequence). TCRdb keeps only in-frame clones here, not all; method: immunoSEQ multiplex PCR. The sample comprises over 150,000 clones, roughly 92% of which are singletons, and just over 0.3% rests with the top ten. The genes are TRBV27 and TRBJ2-2; 12 nucleotides align to TRBD2. This clonotype originated in an adult with an advanced solid tumor such as melanoma, head and neck, liver or kidney cancer. The sequencing here drew on CD4+ or CD8+ T cells sorted from blood, taken in a trial of the OX40 agonist ivuxolimab. The CDR3 is CASSRLAGAPGTGELFF. CDR3 sequence (DNA): TGTGCCAGCAGTCGACTAGCGGGAGCTCCGGGGACCGGGGAGCTGTTTTTT.